This entry is about one TCR beta chain. Its antigen is not identified. Although they were nominally healthy when sampled, donors likely had unrecorded immune exposures. The CDR3 loop spans 13 amino acids. Germline V lookup: CDR1 SQVTM, CDR2 ANQGSEA. V shed 6 bases and J shed 3 bases, with 15 bases lying between them. The PCR made use of 60 Vbeta and 13 Jbeta primers. The table came from immunoSEQ multiplex PCR; TCRdb's copy has only in-frame clones and leaves some out. The top ten clones hold about 2.5% of a sample with about 150,000 clones, around 84% of them seen once. These data belong to a study of cytomegalovirus exposure and HLA in healthy donors. Study-level findings and limits: Another analysis was done later, and it associated 15,000 to 20,000 TCR beta sequences with HLA alleles at 0.05 false discovery rate. TCR beta chain V- and J-gene trimming was linked, in a later analysis, to a missense variant in DCLRE1C.

The receptor was derived from a boy younger than 10 in good health and CMV-seronegative. Sequencing was carried out using PBMCs. The chain employs TRBV29-1 and TRBJ2-7, with a weak D call TRBD1 (6 bases). CDR3 in amino acids: CSVPGDAYYEQYF. CDR3 sequence (DNA): TGCAGCGTCCCAGGGGACGCATACTACGAGCAGTACTTC.